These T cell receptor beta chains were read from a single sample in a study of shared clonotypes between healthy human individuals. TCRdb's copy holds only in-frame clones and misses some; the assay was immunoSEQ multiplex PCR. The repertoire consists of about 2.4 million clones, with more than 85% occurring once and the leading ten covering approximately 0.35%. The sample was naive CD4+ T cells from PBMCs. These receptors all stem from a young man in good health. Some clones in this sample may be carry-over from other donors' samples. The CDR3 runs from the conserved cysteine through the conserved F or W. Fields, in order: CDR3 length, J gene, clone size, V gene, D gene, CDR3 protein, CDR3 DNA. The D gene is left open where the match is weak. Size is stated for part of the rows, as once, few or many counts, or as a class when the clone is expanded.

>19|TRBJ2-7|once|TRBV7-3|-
CASSLKASDGGPQPYEQYF
TGTGCCAGCAGCTTAAAGGCCTCAGATGGGGGCCCGCAACCCTACGAGCAGTACTTC
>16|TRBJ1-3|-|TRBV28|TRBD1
CASSPPGTGGGNTIYF
TGTGCCAGCAGTCCACCCGGGACAGGGGGCGGAAACACCATATATTTT
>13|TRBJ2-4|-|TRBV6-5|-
CASRGTSPGIQYF
TGTGCCAGCAGGGGCACTAGCCCCGGCATTCAGTACTTC
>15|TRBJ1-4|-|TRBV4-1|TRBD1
CASSQPGQRNEKLFF
TGCGCCAGCAGCCAACCGGGACAGCGTAATGAAAAACTGTTTTTT
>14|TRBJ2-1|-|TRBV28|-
CASSNPLRGNEQFF
TGTGCCAGCAGTAACCCCCTCCGGGGAAATGAGCAGTTCTTC
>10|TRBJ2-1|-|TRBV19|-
CAGRWMEQFF
TGTGCCGGACGGTGGATGGAGCAGTTCTTC
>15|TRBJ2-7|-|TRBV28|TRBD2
CASSFEAGGAYEQYF
TGTGCCAGCAGTTTTGAGGCGGGAGGGGCCTACGAGCAGTACTTC
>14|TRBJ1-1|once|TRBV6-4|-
CASSYDRRNTEAFF
TGTGCCAGCAGTTACGACAGGCGGAACACTGAAGCTTTCTTT
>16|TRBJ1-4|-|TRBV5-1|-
CASSLVGSATNEKLFF
TGCGCCAGCAGCTTGGTAGGGAGTGCAACTAATGAAAAACTGTTTTTT
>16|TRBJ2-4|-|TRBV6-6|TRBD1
CASSFTTGLAKNIQYF
TGTGCCAGCAGTTTCACGACAGGGCTGGCCAAAAACATTCAGTACTTC
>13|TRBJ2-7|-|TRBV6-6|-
CASSYGQSYEQYF
TGTGCCAGCAGTTACGGGCAATCCTACGAGCAGTACTTC
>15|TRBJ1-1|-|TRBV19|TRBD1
CASIGGGTANTEAFF
TGTGCCAGTATTGGGGGTGGGACAGCGAACACTGAAGCTTTCTTT
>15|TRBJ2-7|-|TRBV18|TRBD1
CASSPGQGAADEQYF
TGTGCCAGCTCACCCGGTCAGGGGGCGGCTGATGAGCAGTACTTC
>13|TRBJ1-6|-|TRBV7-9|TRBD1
CASSYGQGSPLHF
TGTGCCAGCAGCTACGGACAGGGTTCACCCCTCCACTTT
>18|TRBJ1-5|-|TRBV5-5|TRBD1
CASSLEYRGVFSNQPQHF
TGTGCCAGCAGCTTGGAGTACAGGGGGGTCTTTAGCAATCAGCCCCAGCATTTT
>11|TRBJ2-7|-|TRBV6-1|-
CASKELNEQYF
TGTGCCAGCAAGGAGCTTAACGAGCAGTACTTC
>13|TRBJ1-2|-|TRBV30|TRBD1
CAWRTGGLGGYTF
TGTGCCTGGAGGACAGGGGGCCTTGGTGGCTACACCTTC
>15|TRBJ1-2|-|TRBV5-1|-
CASSLAAGEFYGYTF
TGCGCCAGCAGCTTGGCGGCAGGCGAATTCTATGGCTACACCTTC
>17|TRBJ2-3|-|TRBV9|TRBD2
CASSMTSGRAGTDTQYF
TGTGCCAGCAGCATGACTAGCGGGAGGGCCGGCACAGATACGCAGTATTTT
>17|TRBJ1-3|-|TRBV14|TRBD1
CASSARGTGIVRNTIYF
TGTGCCAGCAGCGCCCGCGGGACAGGGATCGTTAGAAACACCATATATTTT
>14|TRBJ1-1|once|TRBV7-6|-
CASSSLDSNTEAFF
TGTGCCAGCAGCTCTTTAGACAGCAACACTGAAGCTTTCTTT
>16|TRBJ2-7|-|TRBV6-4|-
CASSPTWLAVSYEQYF
TGTGCCAGCAGTCCCACCTGGTTAGCGGTTTCCTACGAGCAGTACTTC
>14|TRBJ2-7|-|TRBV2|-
CASGRDVLSYEQYF
TGTGCCAGCGGCCGGGACGTACTCTCCTACGAGCAGTACTTC
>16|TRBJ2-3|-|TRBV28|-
CASSSPTGRDTDTQYF
TGTGCCAGCAGTTCCCCGACAGGGCGGGACACAGATACGCAGTATTTT
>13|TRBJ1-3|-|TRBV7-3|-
CASSLTQGNTIYF
TGTGCCAGCAGCTTAACCCAAGGAAACACCATATATTTT
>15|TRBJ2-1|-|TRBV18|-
CASSPPLGSYNEQFF
TGTGCCAGCTCCCCCCCTTTGGGCTCCTACAATGAGCAGTTCTTC
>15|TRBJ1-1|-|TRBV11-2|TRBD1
CASKVTTGGHTEAFF
TGTGCCAGCAAAGTAACGACAGGGGGTCACACTGAAGCTTTCTTT
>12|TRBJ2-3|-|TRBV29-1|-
CSVETNTDTQYF
TGCAGCGTTGAGACAAACACAGATACGCAGTATTTT
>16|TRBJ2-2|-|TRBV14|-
CASSHLPGSGSGELFF
TGTGCCAGCAGCCATCTCCCGGGATCGGGGTCCGGGGAGCTGTTTTTT
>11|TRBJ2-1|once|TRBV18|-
CASSPGDEQFF
TGTGCCAGCTCACCCGGCGATGAGCAGTTCTTC
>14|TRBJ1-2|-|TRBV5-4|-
CASSLGSGEGGYTF
TGTGCCAGCAGCTTGGGATCAGGGGAGGGTGGCTACACCTTC
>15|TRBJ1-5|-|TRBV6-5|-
CASSSRTDSNQPQHF
TGTGCCAGCAGTTCCCGGACAGATAGCAATCAGCCCCAGCATTTT
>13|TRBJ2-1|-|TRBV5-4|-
CASSPPPNNEQFF
TGTGCCAGCAGCCCCCCCCCGAACAATGAGCAGTTCTTC
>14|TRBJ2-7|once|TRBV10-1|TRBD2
CASSVAGGYYEQYF
TGCGCCAGCAGTGTGGCGGGGGGATACTACGAGCAGTACTTC
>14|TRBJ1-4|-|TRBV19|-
CASGGQATNEKLFF
TGTGCCAGCGGGGGTCAAGCAACTAATGAAAAACTGTTTTTT
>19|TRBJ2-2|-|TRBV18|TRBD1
CASSPNILRTGSNTGELFF
TGTGCCAGCTCACCCAACATCCTCCGGACAGGATCGAACACCGGGGAGCTGTTTTTT
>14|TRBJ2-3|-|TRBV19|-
CASSIRGSTDTQYF
TGTGCCAGTAGTATAAGGGGGAGCACAGATACGCAGTATTTT
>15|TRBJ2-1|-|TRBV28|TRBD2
CASSRQREGYNEQFF
TGTGCCAGCAGCAGACAGCGGGAGGGCTACAATGAGCAGTTCTTC
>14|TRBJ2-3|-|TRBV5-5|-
CASSWGQGTDTQYF
TGTGCCAGCAGCTGGGGGCAGGGAACAGATACGCAGTATTTT
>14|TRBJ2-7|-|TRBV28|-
CASSPGEAPYEQYF
TGTGCCAGCAGTCCCGGTGAGGCTCCCTACGAGCAGTACTTC
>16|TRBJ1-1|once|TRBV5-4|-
CASSFGSGTMNTEAFF
TGTGCCAGCAGCTTCGGGTCAGGAACTATGAACACTGAAGCTTTCTTT
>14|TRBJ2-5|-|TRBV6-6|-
CASSYRLAQETQYF
TGTGCCAGCAGTTACAGGCTAGCCCAGGAGACCCAGTACTTC
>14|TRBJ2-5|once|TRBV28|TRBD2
CASRRRGGQETQYF
TGTGCCAGCAGACGCCGGGGGGGTCAGGAGACCCAGTACTTC
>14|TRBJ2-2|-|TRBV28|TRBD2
CASSVLGRTGELFF
TGTGCCAGCAGTGTTCTCGGGAGGACCGGGGAGCTGTTTTTT
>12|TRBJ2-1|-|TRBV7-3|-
CASSYDLHEQFF
TGTGCCAGCAGCTATGATCTGCATGAGCAGTTCTTC
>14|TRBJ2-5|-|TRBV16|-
CASSFTLEGETQYF
TGTGCCAGCAGCTTCACCCTTGAGGGAGAGACCCAGTACTTC
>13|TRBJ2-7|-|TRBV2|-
CASSGLPLATPYF
TGTGCCAGCAGTGGGCTCCCTCTGGCGACTCCGTACTTC
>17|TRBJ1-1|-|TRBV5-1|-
CASSLGGHAPMNTEAFF
TGCGCCAGCAGCTTGGGGGGACACGCCCCCATGAACACTGAAGCTTTCTTT
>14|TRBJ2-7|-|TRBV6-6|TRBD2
CASSAGGGDYEQYF
TGTGCCAGCAGTGCCGGGGGAGGGGATTACGAGCAGTACTTC
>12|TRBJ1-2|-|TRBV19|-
CASSQGTYGYTF
TGTGCCAGTAGCCAGGGGACTTATGGCTACACCTTC
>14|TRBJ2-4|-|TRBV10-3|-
CAISESPGKNIQYF
TGTGCCATCAGTGAGTCGCCGGGGAAAAACATTCAGTACTTC
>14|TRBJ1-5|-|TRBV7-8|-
CASSPPGGEQPQHF
TGTGCCAGCAGCCCCCCGGGGGGGGAGCAGCCCCAGCATTTT